Below, 31 T cell receptor beta chains from the same sample are listed, as sequenced in a study of shared clonotypes between healthy human individuals. Profiling relied on immunoSEQ multiplex PCR, and the TCRdb table lists in-frame clones only, not all of them. The sample comprises about 980,000 clones, around 80% of which are singletons, and over 1.3% rests with the top ten. The sequencing sample was made of memory CD4+ T cells sorted from blood. Subset meaning: CD45RA-negative fraction. Receptors were obtained from a man in his late teens or twenties in good health.

The rearrangement joins TRBV6-5 to TRBJ2-7; unclear D gene. Deletions cut 5 bases from V and 5 bases from J, with 10 bases between. This CDR3 comprises 12 residues. Germline-derived CDR1 and CDR2 are MNHEY and SVGAGI. The CDR3 is CASSTGPHEQYF. Here the CDR3 DNA reads TGTGCCAGCAGTACCGGACCTCACGAGCAGTACTTC.

The gene calls are TRBV4-1 and TRBJ2-4, with D maybe TRBD2 (6 bases). CDR1 MGHRA and CDR2 YSYEKL come from the germline V gene. This CDR3 comprises 16 residues. Between the trimmed V and J ends, which lost 1 base and 0 bases, there was a span of 10 bases. The CDR3 sequence: CASSQGLAIAKNIQYF. The CDR3 DNA reads TGCGCCAGCAGCCAAGGCCTAGCGATAGCCAAAAACATTCAGTACTTC.

The J gene is TRBJ1-3, the V gene TRBV15, with TRBD1 matching over 7 bases. This CDR3 contains 15 residues. Germline V lookup: CDR1 LNHNV, CDR2 YYDKDF (reference sequence). The V gene end was trimmed by 4 bases and the J gene end by 0 bases; junction bases not matched to a gene: 3. The CDR3 spells CATSTGQSSGNTIYF. The CDR3 nucleotides read TGTGCCACCAGCACGGGACAGAGCTCTGGAAACACCATATATTTT.

The chain has TRBV10-3 and TRBJ2-3; TRBD2 aligns across 7 bases. This CDR3 is built from 15 residues. Germline V CDR1 and CDR2: ENHRY, SYGVKD. V gave up 2 bases and J gave up 8 bases; unmatched junction bases: 10. The chain's CDR3 is CAISEGSGATGTQYF. Here the CDR3 DNA reads TGTGCCATCAGTGAGGGGAGCGGGGCTACGGGTACGCAGTATTTT.

A remark on this clone: A read error is likely here: a far larger clone is one base away. This sample also contains other DNA sequences that code for the same CDR3. V is TRBV7-9 and J is TRBJ1-6; D gene uncertain. With 1 base removed from V and 19 bases from J, the gap between germline ends came to 14 bases. The CDR3 spans 12 residues. CDR1 and CDR2 (germline): SEHNR, FQNEAQ (reference sequence). The DNA for the CDR3 is TGTGCCAGCAGCTTAGATCCCTTGCTCGTTCACTTT. Its translation is CASSLDPLLVHF.

The gene calls are TRBV29-1 and TRBJ2-1; D possibly corresponds to TRBD2 (6 bases). The CDR3 is 10 residues long. V lost 7 bases and J 7 bases, leaving 8 bases between the germline ends. The germline CDR1 and CDR2 sequences are SQVTM and ANQGSEA. CDR3 region: CSARENEQFF. Here the CDR3 DNA reads TGCAGCGCTCGGGAGAATGAGCAGTTCTTC.

The rearrangement uses TRBV6-6 and TRBJ1-4, with TRBD1 matching over 7 bases. The ends lost 4 bases at V and 4 bases at J; junction bases unmatched: 6. The CDR3 is 15 residues long. Germline CDR1 is MNHNY and CDR2 is SVGAGI (reference sequence). CDR3 nucleotide sequence: TGTGCCAGCAGTTTCTCAGGGGGGGATAATGAAAAACTGTTTTTT. The encoded protein is CASSFSGGDNEKLFF.

This clone was counted a few times. V gene TRBV10-3 combines with J gene TRBJ2-2; 7 bases map to TRBD1. Germline values: CDR1 ENHRY, CDR2 SYGVKD. The CDR3 spans 15 residues. The V and J ends lost 3 bases and 6 bases, in that order; junction bases with no gene match: 7. The CDR3 loop is CAISDRQGAAGELFF. For the CDR3, the DNA is TGTGCCATCAGTGACAGACAGGGTGCGGCCGGGGAGCTGTTTTTT.

This clone came up a few times. The chain is built from TRBV7-2 and TRBJ2-5; 8 bases are shared with TRBD2. J lost 5 bases, V lost 4 bases, and 12 bases had no gene match. Per germline, CDR1 SGHTA and CDR2 FQGNSA. The length of the CDR3 is 16 residues. This CDR3 reads CASSSGLAGSSETQYF. The CDR3 region has the DNA TGTGCCAGCAGCTCCGGACTAGCCGGGAGTAGCGAGACCCAGTACTTC. Full variable domain (missing parts from reference TRBV7-2 and TRBJ2-5): GAGVSQSPSNKVTEKGKDVELRCDPISGHTALYWYRQSLGQGLEFLIYFQGNSAPDKSGLPSDRFSAERTGGSVSTLTIQRTQQEDSAVYLCASSSGLAGSSETQYFGPGTRLLVL.

This chain joins TRBV13 and TRBJ2-3; D may be TRBD1 or TRBD2 (5 bases each). The germline V gene encodes CDR1 PRHDT and CDR2 FYEKMQ (reference sequence). The CDR3 sequence is 18 residues long. V gave up 3 bases and J gave up 2 bases, with 21 bases separating them. In nucleotides, the CDR3 is TGTGCCAGCAGCTTGGGACGGGGAAGCGACGTCTTCACAGATACGCAGTATTTT. It translates to CASSLGRGSDVFTDTQYF.

This clone was observed a few times. The rearrangement links TRBV6-1 to TRBJ1-5; weak D call: TRBD1 (6 bases). CDR1 MNHNS and CDR2 SASEGT come from the germline V gene. The CDR3 covers 12 residues. V was trimmed by 9 bases and J by 3 bases, leaving 9 bases between them. CDR3 DNA: TGTGCCAGTCAGGGGAACAATCAGCCCCAGCATTTT. Amino acids: CASQGNNQPQHF.

Points on this clone: A clone one base away is much larger, so this may be a read error. In the same sample, other DNA sequences code for this CDR3. The chain couples TRBV7-9 to TRBJ1-6; 8 bases align to TRBD1. Unmatched junction bases numbered 0, after V lost 2 bases and J lost 6 bases. CDR3 length: 14 residues. Germline CDR1 is SEHNR and CDR2 is FQNEAQ (reference sequence). The CDR3 region is CASSLQGANSPLHF. The CDR3 DNA sequence: TGTGCCAGCAGCTTACAGGGGGCTAATTCACCCCTCCACTTT.

This chain joins TRBV10-3 and TRBJ1-1, with D perhaps matching TRBD1 (5 bases). CDR1 and CDR2 (germline): ENHRY, SYGVKD. V lost 5 bases and J 1 base, leaving 8 bases between the germline ends. This CDR3 region has 13 residues. The CDR3 nucleotides are TGTGCCATCAGTCTTGGGGGGAACACTGAAGCTTTCTTT. Protein sequence: CAISLGGNTEAFF.

This chain connects TRBV11-2 to TRBJ2-2, with D hard to call. V lost 1 base and J 2 bases, leaving 5 bases between the germline ends. CDR1 is SGHAT and CDR2 is FQNNGV in the germline V gene. The CDR3 totals 14 residues. The chain's CDR3 is CASSLAANTGELFF. Here the CDR3 DNA reads TGTGCCAGCAGCTTAGCAGCTAACACCGGGGAGCTGTTTTTT.

This clone was seen a single time. The V gene is TRBV11-2, the J gene TRBJ2-7; TRBD2 agrees at 7 bases. The CDR3 runs to 15 residues. Germline V gene lookup returns CDR1 SGHAT and CDR2 FQNNGV. V shed 5 bases and J 5 bases; nucleotides not matched to a gene: 12. Here the CDR3 DNA reads TGTGCCAGCAGCCCGCTTAGAGGGAGGGCCCACGAGCAGTACTTC. It yields the protein CASSPLRGRAHEQYF.

The count of this clone is one. V usage is TRBV2 and J usage is TRBJ2-5, with D hard to call. The germline V gene has CDR1 SNHLY and CDR2 FYNNEI. The CDR3 runs 12 residues. Trimming stripped 6 bases from V and 1 base from J, with 6 bases between. CDR3 loop: CASRGPQETQYF. CDR3 DNA: TGTGCCAGCAGGGGCCCCCAAGAGACCCAGTACTTC.

This sequence joins TRBV9 and TRBJ2-1; D not resolved. V shed 0 bases and J shed 5 bases, with 6 bases lying between them. The CDR3 totals 13 residues. Germline loops: CDR1 SGDLS, CDR2 YYNGEE. The CDR3 is CASSVAGDNEQFF. The DNA for the CDR3 is TGTGCCAGCAGCGTAGCTGGTGACAATGAGCAGTTCTTC.

The rearrangement joins TRBV7-8 to TRBJ2-5; 8 bases are a match to TRBD2. V was clipped by 5 bases and J by 1 base; unmatched bases: 12. From germline, CDR1 is SGHVS and CDR2 FQNEAQ. The CDR3 runs 17 residues. The CDR3 loop is CASSQGILAGAQETQYF. CDR3 sequence (DNA): TGTGCCAGCAGCCAGGGTATCCTAGCGGGCGCCCAAGAGACCCAGTACTTC.

About this clone: At one end, the junction sequence differs from germline, possibly due to a read error. The chain couples TRBV5-1 to TRBJ2-3; 10 positions agree with TRBD2. The germline CDR1 and CDR2 sequences are SGHRS and YFSETQ. This CDR3 comprises 17 residues. The CDR3 is CASSLGVASGSIDTQYF. CDR3 nucleotide sequence: TGCGCCAGCAGCTTGGGCGTCGCTAGCGGGAGCATAGATACGCAGTATTTT.

This chain uses TRBV6-5 with TRBJ2-7; D uncertain. V lost 0 bases and J lost 2, with 11 bases in between. The CDR3 extends over 15 amino acids. CDR1 and CDR2 from the germline V gene are MNHEY and SVGAGI. The CDR3 DNA follows: TGTGCCAGCAGTTACTCATCGTCAGGTGCCTACGAGCAGTACTTC. Translating gives CASSYSSSGAYEQYF.

This clone was seen once. The gene calls are TRBV6-6 and TRBJ2-7, with TRBD1 identical over 9 bases. The CDR3 totals 14 residues. The junction had 3 bases not matched to a gene; V was cut back by 6 bases and J by 0 bases. The germline V gene has CDR1 MNHNY and CDR2 SVGAGI (reference sequence). CDR3 in amino acids: CASRRTGDSYEQYF. The CDR3 DNA reads TGTGCCAGCAGGCGGACAGGGGACTCCTACGAGCAGTACTTC.

This clone was seen just once. CDR3 coding DNA: TGCGCCAGCAGCTTCGGGGAACAGGGAAAGGGTGAGCAGTTCTTC. Amino acid sequence: CASSFGEQGKGEQFF. This chain connects TRBV5-1 to TRBJ2-1; D is perhaps TRBD1 (6 bases). Trimming left V 2 bases short and J 9 bases short, with 18 bases between. Germline V gene sequence: CDR1 SGHRS, CDR2 YFSETQ. CDR3 size: 15 residues.

This clone was found a few times. This chain connects TRBV30 to TRBJ1-1; 9 positions match TRBD1. In germline, CDR1 is GTSNPN, CDR2 SVGIG (reference sequence). J gave up 0 bases and V 4 bases, and 3 bases lay outside the gene matches. CDR3 length: 14 residues. CDR3: CAWNRQGVNTEAFF. CDR3 coding DNA: TGTGCCTGGAATAGACAGGGGGTGAACACTGAAGCTTTCTTT.

This chain joins TRBV12-2 and TRBJ1-4. TRBV12-2 is described as a pseudogene. CDR3 size: 16 residues. The CDR3 DNA sequence: TGTGCAAGTCGCTTAGTTGTTCGGGGGACTAATGAAAAACTGTTTTTT. This codes for CASRLVVRGTNEKLFF.

The chain recombines TRBV7-2 with TRBJ2-7; either TRBD1 or TRBD2 may supply D (6 bases each). Germline V gene data show CDR1 as SGHTA and CDR2 as FQGNSA. CDR3 length: 15 amino acids. Trimming left V 1 base short and J 2 bases short, with 12 bases between. Here the CDR3 DNA reads TGTGCCAGCAGCTTAGTTGGGGGGCCTGCCTACGAGCAGTACTTC. This encodes CASSLVGGPAYEQYF.

J is TRBJ1-5 and V is TRBV30; 8 bases line up with TRBD1. The germline CDR1 and CDR2 sequences are GTSNPN and SVGIG (reference sequence). This CDR3 spans 14 amino acids. V dropped 5 bases and J dropped 1; count of bases not matched to a gene: 4. The CDR3 coding sequence is TGTGCCTGGCAGGGGGCTACGAGCAATCAGCCCCAGCATTTT. Protein sequence: CAWQGATSNQPQHF.

This chain joins TRBV7-2 and TRBJ2-1; no clear D gene. V was cut by 5 bases and J by 9 bases, with 8 bases left in between. There are 11 residues in the CDR3. Germline-derived CDR1 and CDR2 are SGHTA and FQGNSA. Here the CDR3 DNA reads TGTGCCAGCAGCCAGGTTATTGAGCAGTTCTTC. This translates into CASSQVIEQFF.

This clone was observed a handful of times. J is TRBJ2-2 and V is TRBV28; 8 nucleotides match TRBD1. The germline V gene encodes CDR1 MDHEN and CDR2 SYDVKM. This CDR3 spans 16 amino acids. The trim removed 3 bases at V and 2 bases at J, leaving 5 bases unmatched. The chain's CDR3 is CASSFSGGINTGELFF. In DNA, the CDR3 is TGTGCCAGCAGTTTTTCAGGGGGCATAAACACCGGGGAGCTGTTTTTT.

V and J are TRBV7-2 and TRBJ1-2, with D tentatively TRBD1 (6 bases). The CDR3 length is 14 residues. The V and J ends lost 5 bases and 8 bases respectively, with 18 bases between them. The V gene's germline CDR1 is SGHTA and CDR2 FQGNSA. CDR3 region: CASSLGPGGLGYTF. The DNA for the CDR3 is TGTGCCAGCAGCCTAGGTCCCGGGGGGCTAGGCTACACCTTC.

The genes are TRBV25-1 and TRBJ2-7; a weak D match, TRBD2 (6 bases). With 6 bases removed from V and 7 bases from J, the gap between germline ends came to 16 bases. The V gene's germline CDR1 is MGHDK and CDR2 SYGVNS. The CDR3 is 13 residues long. The DNA of the CDR3 is TGTGCCAGCAGCGGGACTTCACCGGGGGAGCAGTACTTC. It translates to CASSGTSPGEQYF.

The CDR3 sequence is CASSRGGSGDLEQYF. The DNA of the CDR3 is TGTGCCAGCAGCCGGGGGGGCAGCGGGGACCTCGAGCAGTACTTC. This chain connects TRBV4-2 to TRBJ2-7, with D maybe TRBD2 (7 bases). CDR1 and CDR2 from the germline V gene are LGHNA and YNFKEQ. Trimming pared 4 bases from V and 6 bases from J, leaving 19 bases between. The CDR3 is 15 amino acids.